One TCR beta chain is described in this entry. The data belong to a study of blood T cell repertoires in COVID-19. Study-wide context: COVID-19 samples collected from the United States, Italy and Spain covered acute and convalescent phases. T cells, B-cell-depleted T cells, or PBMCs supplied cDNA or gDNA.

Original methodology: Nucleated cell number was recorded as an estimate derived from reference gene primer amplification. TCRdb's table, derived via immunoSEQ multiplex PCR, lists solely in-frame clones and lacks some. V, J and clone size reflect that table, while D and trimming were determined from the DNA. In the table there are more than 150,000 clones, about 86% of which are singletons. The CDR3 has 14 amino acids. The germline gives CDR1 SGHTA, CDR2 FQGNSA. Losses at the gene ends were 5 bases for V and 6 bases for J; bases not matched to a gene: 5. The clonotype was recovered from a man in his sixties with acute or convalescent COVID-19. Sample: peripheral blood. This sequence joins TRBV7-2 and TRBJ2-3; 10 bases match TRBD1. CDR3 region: CASSKTGGVDTQYF. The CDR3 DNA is TGTGCCAGCAGCAAGACAGGGGGCGTGGATACGCAGTATTTT.